A selection of T cell receptor beta chains follows, all from one sample in a study of T cells in tumors after PD-1 blockade. Sequencing was performed with immunoSEQ multiplex PCR; in TCRdb, only in-frame clones are kept and a portion is missing. The table lists approximately 47,000 clones, roughly 80% of them singletons. Sequencing used PBMCs, obtained before anti-PD-1 therapy. These receptor sequences come from a human donor with advanced basal cell or squamous cell carcinoma (not recorded which). The CDR3 runs from the conserved cysteine through the conserved F or W. D genes are given only for firm matches. Only some rows state a clone size, as once, few, many or a class for expanded clones.

TRBV5-1	.	TRBJ2-3	.	CASSLTASTDTQYF	TGCGCCAGCAGCCTGACAGCTAGCACAGATACGCAGTATTTT
TRBV3-1/TRBV3-2	few	TRBJ1-6	.	CASTQYNSPLHF	TGTGCCAGCACCCAATATAATTCACCCCTCCACTTT
TRBV3-1/TRBV3-2	few	TRBJ2-2	TRBD2	CASSQVFGLAGGRNTGELFF	TGTGCCAGCAGCCAAGTATTCGGACTCGCGGGGGGGCGAAACACCGGGGAGCTGTTTTTT
TRBV6-5	few	TRBJ2-7	.	CASSFGWGYEQYF	TGTGCCAGCAGTTTTGGGTGGGGGTACGAGCAGTACTTC
TRBV5-4	.	TRBJ1-1	.	CASSLGGLKNTEAFF	TGTGCCAGCAGCTTGGGGGGGTTGAAGAACACTGAAGCTTTCTTT
TRBV12-3/TRBV12-4	once	TRBJ1-2	.	CASWTPNYGYTF	TGTGCCAGCTGGACACCTAACTATGGCTACACCTTC
TRBV6-5	.	TRBJ1-5	.	CASSDQPGGDQPQHF	TGTGCCAGCAGCGACCAACCGGGGGGGGATCAGCCCCAGCATTTT
TRBV7-2	.	TRBJ2-2	.	CASSLAPETGELFF	TGTGCCAGCAGCTTAGCCCCAGAGACCGGGGAGCTGTTTTTT
TRBV29-1	.	TRBJ2-7	.	CSVGGNEQYF	TGCAGCGTTGGCGGTAACGAGCAGTACTTC
TRBV10-1	few	TRBJ2-6	TRBD1	CASSRFPTGGASGANVLTF	TGCGCCAGCAGCCGCTTCCCAACAGGGGGTGCGTCTGGGGCCAACGTCCTGACTTTC
TRBV18	.	TRBJ2-1	TRBD2	CASSPSGRARDEQFF	TGTGCCAGCTCACCATCCGGGAGGGCCAGGGATGAGCAGTTCTTC
TRBV3-1/TRBV3-2	.	TRBJ2-7	TRBD2	CASRTSGRAWEQYF	TGTGCCAGCAGGACTAGCGGGAGGGCCTGGGAGCAGTACTTC
TRBV5-1	.	TRBJ2-7	TRBD2	CASSPWGGESSYEQYF	TGCGCCAGCAGCCCCTGGGGGGGGGAGAGCTCCTACGAGCAGTACTTC
TRBV6-6	.	TRBJ2-2	.	CASTGAANTGELFF	TGTGCCAGCACGGGCGCCGCGAACACCGGGGAGCTGTTTTTT
TRBV10-3	.	TRBJ1-6	.	CAITSQTNNSPLHF	TGTGCCATCACCTCTCAGACTAACAATTCACCCCTCCACTTT
TRBV7-9	.	TRBJ2-1	TRBD1	CASSSGQGSYNEQFF	TGTGCCAGCAGCTCCGGACAGGGCTCCTACAATGAGCAGTTCTTC
TRBV6-5	.	TRBJ1-1	.	CASGAGRSNTEAFF	TGTGCCAGCGGGGCAGGGCGCTCGAACACTGAAGCTTTCTTT
TRBV3-1/TRBV3-2	.	TRBJ2-5	.	CASSQATGTQYF	TGTGCCAGCAGCCAAGCGACTGGGACCCAGTACTTC
TRBV24-1	.	TRBJ1-4	.	CATSIGGPFEKLFF	TGTGCCACCAGCATCGGAGGACCTTTTGAAAAACTGTTTTTT
TRBV2	.	TRBJ2-5	.	CASSDLYGAGETQYF	TGTGCCAGCAGTGATTTATATGGGGCCGGGGAGACCCAGTACTTC
TRBV7-3	.	TRBJ2-5	TRBD1	CASSRGTGGQETQYF	TGTGCCAGCAGCCGGGGGACAGGTGGGCAAGAGACCCAGTACTTC
TRBV14	.	TRBJ2-7	.	CASSQTRHEQYF	TGTGCCAGCAGCCAGACTAGACACGAGCAGTACTTC
TRBV10-1	.	TRBJ2-5	.	CASSDGETQYF	TGCGCCAGCAGTGACGGGGAGACCCAGTACTTC
TRBV16	.	TRBJ2-3	.	CASSYPRGGTDTQYF	TGTGCCAGCAGCTACCCCCGGGGTGGCACAGATACGCAGTATTTT
TRBV4-1	once	TRBJ1-3	.	CASSPGGVSGNTIYF	TGCGCCAGCAGCCCGGGGGGGGTATCTGGAAACACCATATATTTT
TRBV5-1	.	TRBJ2-5	.	CASSPQLGSPKETQYF	TGCGCCAGCAGCCCCCAACTGGGGTCTCCGAAAGAGACCCAGTACTTC
TRBV5-5	.	TRBJ2-7	.	CASSLARLASYEQYF	TGTGCCAGCAGCTTGGCCCGCCTAGCATCCTACGAGCAGTACTTC
TRBV9	.	TRBJ1-2	TRBD1	CASSQGQGAGGYTF	TGTGCCAGCAGCCAAGGACAGGGGGCAGGTGGCTACACCTTC
TRBV29-1	few	TRBJ1-6	.	CSVEGRYNSPLHF	TGCAGCGTTGAGGGACGGTATAATTCACCCCTCCACTTT
TRBV5-1	.	TRBJ2-1	.	CASTGFLGDEQFF	TGCGCCAGCACGGGGTTCTTAGGGGATGAGCAGTTCTTC
TRBV27	once	TRBJ1-4	.	CASSKSYLNEKLFF	TGTGCCAGCAGTAAGAGTTACCTAAATGAAAAACTGTTTTTT
TRBV5-1	.	TRBJ1-4	.	CASSPQTQNEKLFF	TGCGCCAGCAGCCCCCAGACACAGAATGAAAAACTGTTTTTT
TRBV14	.	TRBJ2-7	.	CASSQRNTGTRLYEQYF	TGTGCCAGCAGCCAACGTAACACCGGGACTCGGCTCTACGAGCAGTACTTC
TRBV5-1	.	TRBJ2-7	.	CASSREAGSSYEQYF	TGCGCCAGCAGCCGTGAGGCAGGGAGCTCCTACGAGCAGTACTTC
TRBV6-5	.	TRBJ2-4	.	CASSPGIAKNIQYF	TGTGCCAGCAGCCCAGGGATAGCCAAAAACATTCAGTACTTC